Listed here are 22 T cell receptor beta chains from one sample, sequenced in a study of cytomegalovirus exposure and HLA in healthy donors. 60 Vbeta and 13 Jbeta primers were used in PCR. The assay was immunoSEQ multiplex PCR, and TCRdb's table has in-frame clones only and misses some. The sample comprises more than 110,000 clones, about 76% of which are singletons, and around 3.6% rests with the top ten. Material: PBMCs. Receptors were obtained from a man younger than 30 in good health and CMV-seronegative.

V gene TRBV27 combines with J gene TRBJ2-7; D perhaps matches TRBD1 (5 bases). This CDR3 has 15 residues. Germline V gene sequence: CDR1 MNHEY, CDR2 SMNVEV (reference sequence). V was clipped by 2 bases and J by 2 bases, with 13 bases between them. CDR3 nucleotides: TGTGCCAGCAGTTTAAGGTCTGGACATGCCTACGAGCAGTACTTC. Translating it yields CASSLRSGHAYEQYF.

This clone was detected once. In DNA form, the CDR3 reads TGTGCCAGCCGAGCCGGGACAGTTTACAATGAGCAGTTCTTC. The encoded protein is CASRAGTVYNEQFF. The rearrangement uses TRBV27 and TRBJ2-1; 7 bases agree with TRBD1. CDR1 and CDR2 (germline): MNHEY, SMNVEV (reference sequence). The length of the CDR3 is 14 residues. V lost 8 bases and J lost 4; bases outside the gene matches: 8.

This clone was observed once. V is TRBV5-4 and J is TRBJ2-7; 11 bases are a match to TRBD2. CDR3 size: 17 residues. The V gene end was trimmed by 4 bases and the J gene end by 2 bases; junction bases not matched to a gene: 11. CDR1 SGHNT and CDR2 YYREEE come from the germline V gene (reference sequence). CDR3: CASSAGLGLAEAYEQYF. The CDR3 nucleotides read TGTGCCAGCAGCGCGGGCCTGGGACTAGCGGAGGCCTACGAGCAGTACTTC.

The V gene is TRBV4-1, the J gene TRBJ1-5, with 7 bases aligning to TRBD1. CDR3 length equals 15 residues. CDR1 is MGHRA and CDR2 is YSYEKL in the germline V gene. After removal of 0 bases from V and 7 bases from J, the junction contained 6 bases not matched to a gene. CDR3 nucleotide sequence: TGCGCCAGCAGCCAAGATCCTGGGGGACAGCAGCCCCAGCATTTT. Amino acids: CASSQDPGGQQPQHF.

The chain combines TRBV6-6 with TRBJ2-1; D call uncertain. V lost 5 bases and J lost 7, with 15 bases in between. CDR1 and CDR2 (germline): MNHNY, SVGAGI (reference sequence). This CDR3 is 14 amino acids long. CDR3 bases: TGTGCCAGCAGTCTTCCGCTGCCCGGTAATGAGCAGTTCTTC. The encoded protein is CASSLPLPGNEQFF.

This clone was counted a single time. The chain is built from TRBV25-1 and TRBJ1-3; D is perhaps TRBD1 (6 bases). This CDR3 region has 16 residues. Germline-derived CDR1 and CDR2 are MGHDK and SYGVNS. Trimming shortened V by 3 bases and J by 2 bases, and 14 bases separated the two germline ends. CDR3 coding DNA: TGTGCCAGCAGTGATCCCCGCCGGGACACTGGAAACACCATATATTTT. Protein sequence: CASSDPRRDTGNTIYF.

The CDR3: CASSLQSNTEAFF. The CDR3 nucleotides are TGCGCCAGCAGCTTGCAGTCGAACACTGAAGCTTTCTTT. J is TRBJ1-1 and V is TRBV5-1; no clear D. This CDR3 comprises 13 residues. V lost 1 base, J lost 1 base, and 5 bases lay in between. The germline CDR1 and CDR2 sequences are SGHRS and YFSETQ.

Concerning this clone itself: The sample holds other DNA sequences that translate to the same CDR3. The V gene is TRBV6-5, the J gene TRBJ2-7; D possibly corresponds to TRBD2 (6 bases). Germline CDR1 reads MNHEY; CDR2 reads SVGAGI. The length of the CDR3 is 14 residues. Trimming took off 0 bases at V and 1 base at J, with 7 bases between the two ends. CDR3 DNA: TGTGCCAGCAGTTACTCGGGGGGATCCTACGAGCAGTACTTC. Its translation is CASSYSGGSYEQYF.

The chain combines TRBV27 with TRBJ2-7; D is perhaps TRBD1 (6 bases). The V gene lost 3 bases and the J gene lost 2 bases, with 11 bases spanning the gap. Germline CDR1 and CDR2: MNHEY and SMNVEV (reference sequence). The CDR3 consists of 14 residues. The CDR3 region has the DNA TGTGCCAGCAGTTTGGCAGGGGCGACCTACGAGCAGTACTTC. Amino acid sequence: CASSLAGATYEQYF.

This clone was seen a few times. This chain joins TRBV19 and TRBJ2-7; tentative D call: TRBD2 (5 bases). V was clipped by 0 bases and J by 1 base, with 10 bases between them. CDR3 size: 15 residues. Germline V gene data show CDR1 as LNHDA and CDR2 as SQIVND (reference sequence). The DNA of the CDR3 is TGTGCCAGTAGTATAGACGGACTGGGATCCTACGAGCAGTACTTC. It codes for CASSIDGLGSYEQYF.

This rearrangement joins TRBV7-9 to TRBJ2-7, with 7 bases matching TRBD1. After removal of 2 bases from V and 2 bases from J, the junction contained 9 bases not matched to a gene. From germline, CDR1 is SEHNR and CDR2 FQNEAQ (reference sequence). The CDR3 contains 16 residues. This CDR3 is CASSLPGQAETYEQYF. The CDR3 DNA reads TGTGCCAGCAGCTTACCAGGACAGGCCGAAACCTACGAGCAGTACTTC. Full variable domain (rest looked up from reference TRBV7-9 and TRBJ2-7): DTGVSQNPRHKITKRGQNVTFRCDPISEHNRLYWYRQTLGQGPEFLTYFQNEAQLEKSRLLSDRFSAERPKGSFSTLEIQRTEQGDSAMYLCASSLPGQAETYEQYFGPGTRLTVT.

The chain carries TRBV5-5 and TRBJ2-7; a weak D match, TRBD1 (6 bases). Germline V gene data show CDR1 as SGHKS and CDR2 as YYEKEE (reference sequence). Trimming removed 2 bases from V and 4 bases from J, with 13 bases in between. The CDR3 spans 14 residues. In nucleotides, the CDR3 is TGTGCCAGCAGCTTTGCGACAGGCCCTTACGAGCAGTACTTC. It yields the protein CASSFATGPYEQYF. Complete variable domain (other parts from reference TRBV5-5 and TRBJ2-7): DAGVTQSPTHLIKTRGQQVTLRCSPISGHKSVSWYQQVLGQGPQFIFQYYEKEERGRGNFPDRFSARQFPNYSSELNVNALLLGDSALYLCASSFATGPYEQYFGPGTRLTVT.

This clone turned up a few times. In DNA form, the CDR3 reads TGTGCCAGCAGCGCCACTGTGGGACTAGGCTCCTACAATGAGCAGTTCTTC. Translation: CASSATVGLGSYNEQFF. The chain recombines TRBV5-5 with TRBJ2-1, with 8 bases lining up with TRBD2. Per the germline V gene, CDR1 is SGHKS and CDR2 is YYEKEE (reference sequence). The CDR3 extends over 17 amino acids. J lost 0 bases, V lost 4 bases, and 9 bases had no gene match.

The genes are TRBV11-3 and TRBJ2-5; D is possibly TRBD2 (6 bases). The V and J ends lost 1 base and 5 bases respectively, with 11 bases between them. This CDR3 is 14 amino acids long. CDR1 and CDR2 from the germline V gene are SGHNT and YENEEA. CDR3 DNA sequence: TGTGCCAGCAGCTTAGGCAGGGAGGAGGAGACCCAGTACTTC. Its protein product is CASSLGREEETQYF.

The chain has TRBV27 and TRBJ2-1, with 9 bases identical to TRBD2. Germline-derived CDR1 and CDR2 are MNHEY and SMNVEV (reference sequence). Germline trimming cut 6 bases from V and 0 bases from J; bases unmatched to any gene: 3. This CDR3 is 15 amino acids long. Here the CDR3 DNA reads TGTGCCAGCAGACTACTAGCGGGCTCCTACAATGAGCAGTTCTTC. It codes for CASRLLAGSYNEQFF.

DNA for the CDR3: TGCGCCAGCAGCGATCTGGGACAGTACAATCAGCCCCAGCATTTT. This translates into CASSDLGQYNQPQHF. The chain joins TRBV5-1 to TRBJ1-5; 7 positions agree with TRBD1. The V and J ends lost 4 bases and 3 bases, in that order; junction bases with no gene match: 7. CDR3 length equals 15 residues. Germline CDR1 reads SGHRS; CDR2 reads YFSETQ.

The chain has TRBV7-9 and TRBJ1-2; TRBD1 is a possible D gene (6 bases). Trimming removed 5 bases at V and 8 bases at J, with 15 bases between. Germline lookup yields CDR1 SEHNR and CDR2 FQNEAQ (reference sequence). The CDR3 consists of 13 residues. In DNA form, the CDR3 reads TGTGCCAGCAGCCGGTCGACAGGCCCCGGCTACACCTTC. Protein: CASSRSTGPGYTF.

This chain links TRBV5-1 with TRBJ1-4; 8 bases agree with TRBD1. This CDR3 region has 14 residues. Per germline, CDR1 SGHRS and CDR2 YFSETQ. The ends lost 6 bases at V and 8 bases at J; junction bases unmatched: 9. CDR3 DNA: TGCGCCAGCACCCGAGACAGGGGAGAGGAAAAACTGTTTTTT. It codes for CASTRDRGEEKLFF.

Here the CDR3 DNA reads TGTGCCAGCAGCAAAGACAGGGGGCTAGAATACGAGCAGTACTTC. It is translated as CASSKDRGLEYEQYF. This chain uses TRBV21-1 with TRBJ2-7; the table's D call, TRBD1, has no DNA check behind it. TRBV21-1 has pseudogene status. The CDR3 sequence is 15 residues long.

The genes are TRBV7-2 and TRBJ2-3, with TRBD2 matching 11 bases. CDR3 length: 16 residues. Trimming at V came to 2 bases and at J to 5 bases, leaving 6 bases not matched to a gene. Germline V gene sequence: CDR1 SGHTA, CDR2 FQGNSA. CDR3 residues: CASSLIAGGPVDTQYF. CDR3 coding DNA: TGTGCCAGCAGCTTAATAGCGGGGGGGCCTGTAGATACGCAGTATTTT.

The genes are TRBV9 and TRBJ2-3; 8 positions match TRBD2. Germline V CDR1 and CDR2: SGDLS, YYNGEE. This CDR3 is 17 amino acids long. V was pared by 1 base and J by 4 bases, with 11 bases of the junction left unmatched. This chain's CDR3 is CASSVQARAGEPDTQYF. CDR3 coding DNA: TGTGCCAGCAGCGTACAAGCCCGAGCGGGAGAACCAGATACGCAGTATTTT. Full variable domain (missing parts from reference TRBV9 and TRBJ2-3): DSGVTQTPKHLITATGQRVTLRCSPRSGDLSVYWYQQSLDQGLQFLIQYYNGEERAKGNILERFSAQQFPDLHSELNLSSLELGDSALYFCASSVQARAGEPDTQYFGPGTRLTVL.

This clone was seen a single time. The CDR3: CASSSGAGQGTYEQYF. The CDR3 region has the DNA TGTGCCAGCAGCTCGGGGGCTGGACAGGGAACCTACGAGCAGTACTTC. The chain combines TRBV5-4 with TRBJ2-7; the match to TRBD1 covers 8 bases. The CDR3 extends over 16 amino acids. J gave up 2 bases and V 3 bases, and 10 bases lay outside the gene matches. Germline CDR1 is SGHNT and CDR2 is YYREEE (reference sequence).